The clone carrying this T cell receptor beta chain was found once. Measured with immunoSEQ multiplex PCR; TCRdb has only the in-frame clones, and not every one. The sample shows about 270,000 clones, approximately 87% of them seen only once. This entry belongs to a study of blood T cell repertoires in COVID-19. Study background: Researchers got acute and convalescent COVID-19 samples from the United States, Italy and Spain.

This CDR3 is built from 12 residues. V lost 7 bases, J lost 4 bases, and 11 bases lay in between. Germline CDR1 reads SQVTM; CDR2 reads ANQGSEA. The chain is built from TRBV29-1 and TRBJ1-3; the D gene is possibly TRBD1 (6 bases). Material: peripheral blood. The clonotype comes from a woman between 25 and 40 years old with COVID-19, enrolled during active disease. In nucleotides, the CDR3 is TGCAGCGCCCTGGGACAAGGAAACACCATATATTTT. This translates into CSALGQGNTIYF.